The present T cell receptor beta chain was sequenced within a study of Ad26.COV2.S vaccination and SARS-CoV-2 variants. Treatment reported: some 20 received Ad26.COV2.S at low or high dose, single or two shots; about five received placebo; per-sample allocation not given. The samples date from day 63 after the first vaccine or placebo injection. Recruitment in Boston yielded a donor of adult age, 18-55 years. Built on an Ad26 vector, the vaccine expressed Wuhan-strain SARS-CoV-2 spike. This CDR3 contains 13 residues. The trim removed 2 bases at V and 2 bases at J, leaving 2 bases unmatched. CDR1 and CDR2 (germline): GTSNPN, SVGIG (reference sequence). This clone appeared a few times. Libraries were prepared by immunoSEQ multiplex PCR; TCRdb keeps only in-frame clonotypes and omits some of them. Of about 350,000 clones listed, around 90% are singletons.

The specimen was peripheral blood, collected in a trial of Ad26.COV2.S vaccine versus placebo. J is TRBJ1-2 and V is TRBV30, with TRBD1 identical over 7 bases. The clonotype originates from a person aged 18 to 59 who received the Ad26.COV2.S COVID-19 vaccine or a placebo. The CDR3 spells CAWSRGQNYGYTF. The CDR3, as DNA: TGTGCCTGGAGTAGGGGACAGAACTATGGCTACACCTTC.